One sample yielded the 21 T cell receptor beta chains listed below, sequenced in a study of blood T cells in healthy people across ages. PCR was performed a second time for about 6 to 12 cycles using a sample-barcoded 5' primer and a J-beta primer mix. In TCRdb, the 5' RACE reads were re-called with MiXCR into one record per CDR3 protein. Of roughly 1.6 million distinct CDR3 sequences in the sample, 30% to 40% were seen once. The source material was blood. Source of these receptors: a woman aged 25 to 39 in good health.

This clonotype has more than one count but fewer than ten. The gene calls are TRBV20-1 and TRBJ2-7; the D call may be TRBD1 or TRBD2 (6 bases each). The germline V gene has CDR1 DFQATT and CDR2 SNEGSKA (reference sequence). Trimming left V 0 bases short and J 4 bases short, with 13 bases between. The CDR3 runs 14 residues. CDR3 nucleotide sequence: TGCAGTGCTAGAGAATGGGGGGCTGGGTACGAGCAGTACTTC. Its translation: CSAREWGAGYEQYF.

CDR3 nucleotide sequence: TGTGCCAGCAGCTTCGAGGGACAGGCCAACTATGGCTACACCTTC. As protein: CASSFEGQANYGYTF. V gene TRBV7-9 combines with J gene TRBJ1-2; 8 bases align to TRBD1. Trimming removed 3 bases from V and 2 bases from J; junction bases left unmatched: 5. The CDR3 totals 15 residues. CDR1 SEHNR and CDR2 FQNEAQ come from the germline V gene (reference sequence).

The J gene is TRBJ2-7, the V gene TRBV24-1; D might be TRBD2 (7 bases). Looked up from germline, CDR1 is KGHDR and CDR2 is SFDVKD. Trimming removed 0 bases at V and 4 bases at J, with 24 bases between. This CDR3 comprises 19 residues. The CDR3 loop is CATSDLPGTGRALLYEQYF. The CDR3 nucleotides are TGTGCCACCAGTGATTTGCCTGGAACAGGGAGGGCCCTATTATACGAGCAGTACTTC.

Of note for this clonotype: As the CDR3 is not closed by the conserved phenylalanine or tryptophan, this likely results from a read error. The chain joins TRBV4-1 to TRBJ1-6; D unresolved. The germline V gene has CDR1 MGHRA and CDR2 YSYEKL. The CDR3 is made up of 13 amino acids. Trimming stripped 4 bases from V and 7 bases from J, with 8 bases between. In DNA, the CDR3 is TGCGCCAGCAGCCGTTCGTGGAATTCACCCCTCCACTTG. Translation: CASSRSWNSPLHL.

The rearrangement uses TRBV21-1 and TRBJ1-4; the D call in the table, TRBD1, was not verified against the DNA. TRBV21-1 is a listed pseudogene. The CDR3 extends over 17 amino acids. The CDR3 DNA reads TGTGCCAGCAGCAAAGAAATTCCCGAGGCAGGTTGTGAAAAACTGTTTTTT. It yields the protein CASSKEIPEAGCEKLFF.

The chain has TRBV9 and TRBJ2-7; 9 bases map to TRBD2. This CDR3 contains 15 residues. V was pared by 0 bases and J by 2 bases, with 3 bases of the junction left unmatched. From germline, CDR1 is SGDLS and CDR2 YYNGEE. The CDR3 sequence: CASSVAPSGAYEQYF. CDR3 coding DNA: TGTGCCAGCAGCGTAGCACCTAGCGGGGCCTACGAGCAGTACTTC.

V is TRBV6-2 or TRBV6-3 and J is TRBJ2-7; 8 positions match TRBD2. The V segment lost 2 bases and the J segment 0 bases; nucleotides outside the gene matches: 3. Germline V CDR1 and CDR2: MNHEY, SVGEGT. This CDR3 is 15 amino acids long. The CDR3 DNA follows: TGTGCCAGCAGTTACACGACTAGCGTCTCCTACGAGCAGTACTTC. This encodes CASSYTTSVSYEQYF.

Here the CDR3 reads CASSHSGSGSSYNEQFF. The CDR3 DNA reads as TGCGCCAGCAGCCACAGCGGGAGTGGGAGCTCCTACAATGAGCAGTTCTTC. The chain employs TRBV5-1 and TRBJ2-1; 8 bases are shared with TRBD2. The CDR3 spans 17 residues. The V and J ends lost 4 bases and 0 bases, in that order; junction bases with no gene match: 9. Per germline, CDR1 SGHRS and CDR2 YFSETQ.

The chain couples TRBV3-1 to TRBJ2-1; tentatively, D is TRBD1 or TRBD2 (6 bases each). V was shortened by 1 base and J by 0 bases, with 13 bases between the two germline ends. CDR3 length: 17 residues. Germline lookup yields CDR1 LGHDT and CDR2 YNNKEL (reference sequence). The CDR3 here is CASSQVGGPGSYNEQFF. The CDR3 DNA is TGTGCCAGCAGCCAAGTAGGGGGGCCGGGCTCCTACAATGAGCAGTTCTTC.

In this sample, this clonotype turned up many times. The genes are TRBV12-3 or TRBV12-4 and TRBJ2-3; TRBD2 matches 9 bases. The CDR3 sequence is 16 residues long. The V and J ends lost 1 base and 6 bases, in that order; junction bases with no gene match: 8. Here the CDR3 reads CASSLEGLAPSDTQYF. CDR3 nucleotides: TGTGCCAGCAGTTTAGAGGGACTAGCCCCCTCGGATACGCAGTATTTT.

The DNA of the CDR3 is TGTGCCAGCACCTCCAGGACGGTTCAAAAGCCCCAGCATTTT. It yields the protein CASTSRTVQKPQHF. This sequence joins TRBV28 and TRBJ1-5; no reliable D call. CDR1 and CDR2 from the germline V gene are MDHEN and SYDVKM. V lost 7 bases and J lost 8, with 18 bases in between. The CDR3 covers 14 residues.

The chain combines TRBV20-1 with TRBJ2-1; D is unclear. V lost 5 bases and J 1 base, leaving 6 bases between the germline ends. This CDR3 spans 12 amino acids. Per germline, CDR1 DFQATT and CDR2 SNEGSKA (reference sequence). The CDR3 protein is CSARPSYNEQFF. In DNA form, the CDR3 reads TGCAGTGCTCGGCCGTCCTACAATGAGCAGTTCTTC.

The chain links TRBV28 to TRBJ2-7; TRBD2 matches at 10 bases. Trimming took 8 bases from V and 4 from J; bases not matched to a gene: 8. The CDR3 runs 14 residues. From germline, CDR1 is MDHEN and CDR2 SYDVKM. CDR3 in amino acids: CASHASSGSYEQYF. DNA of the CDR3: TGTGCCAGCCATGCTTCTAGCGGGAGTTACGAGCAGTACTTC.

The chain joins TRBV7-9 to TRBJ1-4, with TRBD1 as a possible D gene (5 bases). From germline, CDR1 is SEHNR and CDR2 FQNEAQ (reference sequence). Deletions cut 3 bases from V and 7 bases from J, with 15 bases between. CDR3 length: 15 amino acids. In nucleotides, the CDR3 is TGTGCCAGCAGCTTCCCGACAGTGGCTGGTGAAAAACTGTTTTTT. Translation gives CASSFPTVAGEKLFF.

The chain carries TRBV28 and TRBJ2-7, with 12 bases that match TRBD2. The CDR3 contains 15 residues. CDR1 and CDR2 from the germline V gene are MDHEN and SYDVKM. V trimming: 6 bases; J trimming: 4 bases; junction bases outside the gene matches: 7. The CDR3 is CASSLMTSGSYEQYF. DNA of the CDR3: TGTGCCAGCAGCCTCATGACTAGCGGGAGTTACGAGCAGTACTTC.

The chain combines TRBV20-1 with TRBJ2-1, with D perhaps TRBD1 (5 bases). Trimming removed 5 bases from V and 0 bases from J, with 23 bases in between. Per the germline V gene, CDR1 is DFQATT and CDR2 is SNEGSKA (reference sequence). This CDR3 is 18 amino acids long. The DNA of the CDR3 is TGCAGTGCTCGCCTCCCTCTAGGGGCGGCCCTCTCCTACAATGAGCAGTTCTTC. Its translation is CSARLPLGAALSYNEQFF.

V and J are TRBV29-1 and TRBJ1-1; the D gene is possibly TRBD1 (5 bases). The CDR3 spans 12 residues. Trimming removed 3 bases at V and 4 bases at J, with 9 bases between. Germline loops: CDR1 SQVTM, CDR2 ANQGSEA. This CDR3 reads CSVEGEGTEAFF. CDR3 coding DNA: TGCAGCGTTGAGGGGGAGGGCACTGAAGCTTTCTTT.

The gene calls are TRBV20-1 and TRBJ2-7, with D possibly being TRBD1 or TRBD2 (5 bases each). This CDR3 region has 13 residues. The V gene lost 7 bases and the J gene lost 1 base, with 14 bases spanning the gap. Germline V gene sequence: CDR1 DFQATT, CDR2 SNEGSKA (reference sequence). CDR3 sequence: CSGRREGSYEQYF. The CDR3 region has the DNA TGCAGTGGGAGGCGTGAGGGGTCCTACGAGCAGTACTTC.

This clonotype occurred a few times. The chain recombines TRBV5-1 with TRBJ2-5; no reliable D call. V gave up 0 bases and J gave up 6 bases, with 15 bases separating them. CDR1 SGHRS and CDR2 YFSETQ come from the germline V gene. The CDR3 consists of 15 residues. CDR3 nucleotides: TGCGCCAGCAGCTTGGCCCCGGACCAGCGACAGACCCAGTACTTC. Protein sequence: CASSLAPDQRQTQYF.

The table lists this clonotype with a few counts. CDR3 residues: CASSPVRGRETQYF. The CDR3 DNA reads TGTGCCAGCAGCCCGGTCAGAGGTCGAGAGACCCAGTACTTC. The genes are TRBV11-2 and TRBJ2-5; D not certain. The length of the CDR3 is 14 residues. The V and J ends lost 5 bases and 4 bases respectively, with 14 bases between them. Looked up from germline, CDR1 is SGHAT and CDR2 is FQNNGV.

J is TRBJ1-5 and V is TRBV7-8; tentatively, D is TRBD1 (5 bases). CDR3 length: 17 residues. Germline values: CDR1 SGHVS, CDR2 FQNEAQ. Trimming took off 5 bases at V and 2 bases at J, with 19 bases between the two ends. This CDR3 is CASSLMVGGSRNQPQHF. The CDR3 DNA is TGTGCCAGCAGCCTCATGGTTGGGGGGAGTCGCAATCAGCCCCAGCATTTT.